This passage covers 16 T cell receptor beta chains from one sample sequenced in a study of blood T cell repertoires in COVID-19. The repertoire was sequenced with immunoSEQ multiplex PCR; TCRdb's copy has only in-frame clones and lacks some. The sample lists fewer than 200,000 clones; over 80% were seen once. Sequenced: PBMCs or T cells enriched from blood (not recorded which). These receptor sequences come from a young woman who had been exposed to COVID-19.

The chain couples TRBV5-1 to TRBJ1-1; 9 nucleotides agree with TRBD1. The CDR3 runs 15 residues. The V gene's germline CDR1 is SGHRS and CDR2 YFSETQ. With V trimmed by 4 bases and J by 2 bases, 6 bases remained unmatched. This chain's CDR3 is CASSRGTGFNTEAFF. In DNA, the CDR3 is TGCGCCAGCAGCCGTGGGACAGGGTTCAACACTGAAGCTTTCTTT.

The J gene is TRBJ2-7, the V gene TRBV6-6; 9 nucleotides align to TRBD1. Trimming at V came to 5 bases and at J to 5 bases, leaving 7 bases not matched to a gene. The CDR3 consists of 14 residues. Looked up from germline, CDR1 is MNHNY and CDR2 is SVGAGI (reference sequence). The CDR3 sequence is CASSPGQGEDEQYF. CDR3 sequence (DNA): TGTGCCAGCAGTCCGGGACAGGGAGAGGACGAGCAGTACTTC.

The V call is TRBV27, the J call TRBJ1-2; D might be TRBD1 (6 bases). Germline V gene lookup returns CDR1 MNHEY and CDR2 SMNVEV (reference sequence). V was clipped by 4 bases and J by 4 bases, with 16 bases between them. The CDR3 sequence is 15 residues long. The chain's CDR3 is CASSSYRDSFYGYTF. CDR3 nucleotide sequence: TGTGCCAGCAGTTCTTACAGGGATAGCTTCTATGGCTACACCTTC.

The chain recombines TRBV7-9 with TRBJ1-1; 7 bases are shared with TRBD1. The CDR3 loop spans 15 amino acids. Germline CDR1 is SEHNR and CDR2 is FQNEAQ (reference sequence). V lost 2 bases to trimming and J lost 0 bases; unmatched junction nucleotides: 3. CDR3 nucleotides: TGTGCCAGCAGCTTACAGGGGACAGTGAACACTGAAGCTTTCTTT. Translated: CASSLQGTVNTEAFF.

This chain connects TRBV5-1 to TRBJ2-3; 8 positions agree with TRBD1. The V gene's germline CDR1 is SGHRS and CDR2 YFSETQ. The CDR3 sequence is 14 residues long. The trim removed 3 bases at V and 3 bases at J, leaving 3 bases unmatched. The CDR3 loop reads CASSYDRGTDTQYF. The CDR3 coding sequence is TGCGCCAGCAGCTACGACAGGGGTACAGATACGCAGTATTTT. The variable domain in full, completed from reference TRBV5-1 and TRBJ2-3, reads KAGVTQTPRYLIKTRGQQVTLSCSPISGHRSVSWYQQTPGQGLQFLFEYFSETQRNKGNFPGRFSGRQFSNSRSEMNVSTLELGDSALYLCASSYDRGTDTQYFGPGTRLTVL.

This chain connects TRBV7-9 to TRBJ1-4; TRBD1 matches at 7 bases. The CDR3 consists of 13 residues. CDR1 is SEHNR, CDR2 FQNEAQ, per germline (reference sequence). The junction had 7 bases not matched to a gene; V was cut back by 7 bases and J by 8 bases. Written as DNA, the CDR3 is TGTGCCAGCACCGACAGGGTCGTGGAAAAACTGTTTTTT. Translation gives CASTDRVVEKLFF.

This chain joins TRBV9 and TRBJ2-3; perhaps TRBD1 as D (5 bases). Germline CDR1 and CDR2: SGDLS and YYNGEE. This CDR3 contains 15 residues. The germline V and J ends were trimmed by 0 bases and 5 bases, with 13 bases remaining between them. For the CDR3, the DNA is TGTGCCAGCAGCGTAGGGGTGGTAAGGGGAGATACGCAGTATTTT. This sequence encodes CASSVGVVRGDTQYF.

V gene TRBV9 combines with J gene TRBJ2-1, with 10 bases that match TRBD2. Germline assignment: CDR1 SGDLS and CDR2 YYNGEE. This CDR3 has 15 residues. The V and J ends lost 4 bases and 4 bases, in that order; junction bases with no gene match: 5. The CDR3 loop is CASSTSGGEYNEQFF. For the CDR3, the DNA is TGTGCCAGCAGCACAAGCGGGGGGGAGTACAATGAGCAGTTCTTC.

This chain links TRBV29-1 with TRBJ1-3, with D uncertain. From germline, CDR1 is SQVTM and CDR2 ANQGSEA. The CDR3 extends over 11 amino acids. V was cut by 7 bases and J by 1 base, with 5 bases left in between. The CDR3 DNA reads as TGCAGCGCGCTATCTGGAAACACCATATATTTT. The encoded protein is CSALSGNTIYF.

This clone was seen a handful of times. The rearrangement links TRBV4-3 to TRBJ2-3; a weak D match, TRBD2 (6 bases). From germline, CDR1 is LGHNA and CDR2 YSLEER. The CDR3 covers 16 residues. V was clipped by 0 bases and J by 2 bases, with 12 bases between them. DNA for the CDR3: TGCGCCAGCAGCCAAGATTTTTCGGGGGACACAGATACGCAGTATTTT. Its translation: CASSQDFSGDTDTQYF.

This chain links TRBV27 with TRBJ1-2; D possibly corresponds to TRBD1 (6 bases). Germline-derived CDR1 and CDR2 are MNHEY and SMNVEV (reference sequence). The length of the CDR3 is 11 residues. The V and J ends lost 6 bases and 12 bases respectively, with 14 bases between them. The CDR3 region is CASRQGAVHTF. DNA for the CDR3: TGTGCCAGCAGACAGGGCGCTGTGCACACCTTC.

Here the CDR3 reads CATSGPFVNYGYTF. The CDR3 nucleotides are TGTGCCACCAGTGGGCCCTTCGTTAACTATGGCTACACCTTC. V and J are TRBV24-1 and TRBJ1-2; D gene ambiguous. The CDR3 runs 14 residues. The V gene's germline CDR1 is KGHDR and CDR2 SFDVKD. V was pared by 5 bases and J by 1 base, with 10 bases between.

This chain links TRBV5-5 with TRBJ2-3; 7 positions match TRBD1. V shed 3 bases, J shed 6 bases, and the junction held 7 bases outside the gene matches. This CDR3 comprises 14 residues. Germline V gene sequence: CDR1 SGHKS, CDR2 YYEKEE (reference sequence). The CDR3, as DNA: TGTGCCAGCAGCTCCCAGGGGGACGGGGATACGCAGTATTTT. Translating it yields CASSSQGDGDTQYF.

The chain couples TRBV6-5 to TRBJ1-2, with TRBD1 matching 7 bases. This CDR3 spans 14 amino acids. After removal of 0 bases from V and 6 bases from J, the junction contained 4 bases not matched to a gene. Germline CDR1 reads MNHEY; CDR2 reads SVGAGI. The CDR3 protein is CASSYSGTENGYTF. CDR3 in DNA: TGTGCCAGCAGTTACTCAGGGACAGAGAATGGCTACACCTTC.

This clone was seen a handful of times. The V call is TRBV6-5, the J call TRBJ2-7; D is unresolved. Germline V gene data show CDR1 as MNHEY and CDR2 as SVGAGI. Trimming took off 5 bases at V and 4 bases at J, with 9 bases between the two ends. The CDR3 runs to 12 residues. The CDR3 sequence is CASSPQFYEQYF. In nucleotides, the CDR3 is TGTGCCAGCAGTCCCCAATTTTACGAGCAGTACTTC.

This chain connects TRBV27 to TRBJ1-5; perhaps TRBD1 as D (6 bases). Trimming took 5 bases from V and 3 from J, leaving 11 bases between them. This CDR3 comprises 14 residues. The germline V gene encodes CDR1 MNHEY and CDR2 SMNVEV (reference sequence). CDR3 DNA sequence: TGTGCCAGCAGTCTCCCAGGGGTCAATCAGCCCCAGCATTTT. It specifies CASSLPGVNQPQHF.